The 27 T cell receptor beta chains given below trace back to one sample, sequenced in a study of T-cell reconstitution after alpha-beta-depleted transplantation in children. This sample's TCRbeta library carried unique molecular identifier barcodes. TCRdb reanalysed the PCR reads using MiXCR and keeps one entry per CDR3 protein. The table lists hundreds of thousands of distinct CDR3 sequences, about 14% of them singletons, with about 4.5% in the top ten. The sample was PBMCs, taken from the stem cell graft. These receptors were taken from a human donor who donated a stem cell graft to a child with Fanconi anemia.

The chain carries TRBV12-3 or TRBV12-4 and TRBJ1-5; possible D gene TRBD1, 5 bases. V was clipped by 8 bases and J by 12 bases, with 11 bases between them. This CDR3 comprises 10 residues. In DNA, the CDR3 is TGTGCCAGCGGGGGGAGCAGCCAGCATTTT. It is translated as CASGGSSQHF.

This clonotype showed up just a few times. The chain couples TRBV7-9 to TRBJ1-3; TRBD1 might be the D (5 bases). Germline V lookup: CDR1 SEHNR, CDR2 FQNEAQ (reference sequence). The CDR3 runs to 17 residues. V was clipped by 2 bases and J by 4 bases, with 18 bases between them. The CDR3 DNA reads as TGTGCCAGCAGCTTACTAACTCAGGGAAGGTCCGGAAACACCATATATTTT. Amino acid sequence: CASSLLTQGRSGNTIYF.

This clonotype was seen repeatedly, ten times or more. This chain connects TRBV12-3 or TRBV12-4 to TRBJ2-1; D perhaps matches TRBD2 (5 bases). This CDR3 has 11 amino acids. V was trimmed by 10 bases and J by 5 bases, leaving 9 bases between them. DNA of the CDR3: TGTGCCACCGGAGGCGACAATGAGCAGTTCTTC. Translating gives CATGGDNEQFF.

J is TRBJ2-7 and V is TRBV7-4; 12 bases line up with TRBD2. This CDR3 spans 24 amino acids. With 0 bases clipped from V and 1 base from J, the junction kept 25 bases outside the gene matches. The germline V gene encodes CDR1 SGHVT and CDR2 SQSDAQ. Here the CDR3 DNA reads TGTGCCAGCAGCTTAGCGCAAGTAATACTCGGCCTTTCCCCCGGACTAGCGGGGTCCTACGAGCAGTACGTC. The encoded protein is CASSLAQVILGLSPGLAGSYEQYV.

The chain couples TRBV18 to TRBJ1-2; 7 nucleotides match TRBD1. This CDR3 region has 13 residues. The germline V gene encodes CDR1 KGHSH and CDR2 LQKENI. Trimming at V came to 3 bases and at J to 6 bases, leaving 4 bases not matched to a gene. The chain's CDR3 is CASSPGQEDGYTF. The DNA for the CDR3 is TGTGCCAGCTCACCCGGACAGGAAGATGGCTACACCTTC.

This chain connects TRBV20-1 to TRBJ1-1, with D maybe TRBD1 (5 bases). CDR3 size: 14 residues. Germline V gene lookup returns CDR1 DFQATT and CDR2 SNEGSKA (reference sequence). V was cut by 4 bases and J by 1 base, with 13 bases left in between. The DNA of the CDR3 is TGCAGTGCTAAGCGTGAGGGGCCGAACACTGAAGCTTTCTTT. Translation gives CSAKREGPNTEAFF.

V and J are TRBV30 and TRBJ1-2; D uncertain. The CDR3 covers 13 residues. CDR1 GTSNPN and CDR2 SVGIG come from the germline V gene (reference sequence). Trimming shortened V by 3 bases and J by 8 bases, and 16 bases separated the two germline ends. The CDR3, as DNA: TGTGCCTGGAGCCGCCGGGCCGGAGGAGGCTACACCTTC. This gives the protein CAWSRRAGGGYTF. Variable domain in full (rest from reference TRBV30 and TRBJ1-2): SQTIHQWPATLVQPVGSPLSLECTVEGTSNPNLYWYRQAAGRGLQLLFYSVGIGQISSEVPQNLSASRPQDRQFILSSKKLLLSDSGFYLCAWSRRAGGGYTFGSGTRLTVV.

This CDR3 is CASSQPTGGQANTGELFF. The CDR3 DNA reads TGTGCCAGCAGCCAACCTACGGGGGGGCAGGCGAACACCGGGGAGCTGTTTTTT. The chain employs TRBV7-8 and TRBJ2-2, with 8 nucleotides matching TRBD2. The CDR3 has 18 amino acids. J gave up 0 bases and V 5 bases, and 11 bases lay outside the gene matches. Looked up from germline, CDR1 is SGHVS and CDR2 is FQNEAQ.

This clonotype occurred a few times. The chain carries TRBV12-3 or TRBV12-4 and TRBJ1-1, with D maybe TRBD1 (5 bases). The V and J ends lost 5 bases and 1 base respectively, with 11 bases between them. The length of the CDR3 is 14 residues. CDR3 coding DNA: TGTGCCAGCAGTATCCAGGGTCAGAACACTGAAGCTTTCTTT. This sequence encodes CASSIQGQNTEAFF.

This chain uses TRBV9 with TRBJ2-3; D gene uncertain. The CDR3 has 13 residues. CDR1 and CDR2 (germline): SGDLS, YYNGEE. Trimming shortened V by 3 bases and J by 6 bases, and 11 bases separated the two germline ends. CDR3 loop: CASSEGPPDTQYF. The CDR3, as DNA: TGTGCCAGCAGCGAAGGCCCTCCGGATACGCAGTATTTT.

This clonotype was recorded at least ten times. The rearrangement joins TRBV10-1 to TRBJ2-2, with D uncertain. The CDR3 sequence is 12 residues long. CDR1 is WNHNN, CDR2 SYGVQD, per germline (reference sequence). Trimming stripped 11 bases from V and 6 bases from J, with 13 bases between. CDR3 in amino acids: CAPRLQSGELFF. The CDR3 coding sequence is TGCGCCCCTCGTCTGCAATCCGGGGAGCTGTTTTTT.

CDR3 sequence (DNA): TGTGCCAGCAGTTTACTCGGGGGGCAGTACAATGAGCAGTTCTTC. As protein: CASSLLGGQYNEQFF. The chain employs TRBV12-3 or TRBV12-4 and TRBJ2-1; weak D call: TRBD2 (7 bases). The CDR3 runs 15 residues. Trimming took 2 bases from V and 4 from J, leaving 12 bases between them.

The rearrangement uses TRBV3-1 and TRBJ2-5; no clear D gene. Germline V gene lookup returns CDR1 LGHDT and CDR2 YNNKEL (reference sequence). The CDR3 extends over 15 amino acids. Trimming removed 7 bases from V and 4 bases from J, with 19 bases in between. The CDR3 region has the DNA TGTGCCAGCACCCAGCAGGACCCTTGTAGAGAGACCCAGTACTTC. Residues: CASTQQDPCRETQYF.

This clonotype was seen repeatedly, ten times or more. J is TRBJ2-7 and V is TRBV7-9, with 11 bases identical to TRBD1. This CDR3 region has 17 residues. Germline V lookup: CDR1 SEHNR, CDR2 FQNEAQ (reference sequence). The J segment lost 6 bases and the V segment lost 1 base, leaving 11 bases of the junction unmatched. The CDR3, as DNA: TGTGCCAGCAGCTTAGGTTCCAGCCCGGGACAGGGGGGCGAGCAGTACTTC. Translation: CASSLGSSPGQGGEQYF. Full variable domain (remainder filled in from reference TRBV7-9 and TRBJ2-7): DTGVSQNPRHKITKRGQNVTFRCDPISEHNRLYWYRQTLGQGPEFLTYFQNEAQLEKSRLLSDRFSAERPKGSFSTLEIQRTEQGDSAMYLCASSLGSSPGQGGEQYFGPGTRLTVT.

The table lists this clonotype with a few counts. The chain combines TRBV4-2 with TRBJ2-3; 8 bases fit TRBD2. The CDR3 covers 16 residues. Germline V gene sequence: CDR1 LGHNA, CDR2 YNFKEQ. Unmatched junction bases numbered 5, after V lost 1 base and J lost 2 bases. The CDR3 coding sequence is TGTGCCAGCAGCCAAGCATCTAGCGGGTTCACAGATACGCAGTATTTT. Its protein product is CASSQASSGFTDTQYF.

V is TRBV5-1 and J is TRBJ2-1; 10 nucleotides agree with TRBD1. Germline trimming cut 7 bases from V and 11 bases from J; bases unmatched to any gene: 15. CDR3 length: 15 residues. CDR1 and CDR2 from the germline V gene are SGHRS and YFSETQ. The CDR3 region has the DNA TGCGCCAGCTCGTCTTCCGGGACAGGGGCTGAAAAGCAGTTCTTC. Residues: CASSSSGTGAEKQFF.

This clonotype was observed at least ten times. This chain joins TRBV21-1 and TRBJ1-1; the table's D gene call, TRBD1, was not cross checked with the DNA. TRBV21-1 is reported as a pseudogene. The CDR3 is made up of 13 amino acids. The CDR3 coding sequence is TGTGCCAGCAGCAGGGGCCTGAACACTGAAGCTTTCTTT. It codes for CASSRGLNTEAFF.

This clonotype has only a few counts. This chain links TRBV10-3 with TRBJ2-3, with D possibly being TRBD2 (5 bases). This CDR3 region has 15 residues. V was trimmed by 1 base and J by 3 bases, leaving 11 bases between them. Germline values: CDR1 ENHRY, CDR2 SYGVKD. The DNA for the CDR3 is TGTGCCATCAGTGAGTTGGACTTATCGACAGATACGCAGTATTTT. Translation: CAISELDLSTDTQYF.

This clonotype was observed a few times. Its ends do not fully match the called genes, so a read error is possible. The chain uses TRBV7-7 and TRBJ2-5, with D hard to call. The V gene's germline CDR1 is SSHAT and CDR2 FNYEAQ (reference sequence). This CDR3 spans 14 amino acids. CDR3 coding DNA: TGTGCTAGCAGCCCATATGGAACGAGGGAGACCCAGTACTTC. Its protein is CASSPYGTRETQYF. The variable domain in full, with the rest retrieved from reference TRBV7-7 and TRBJ2-5, is GAGVSQSPRYKVTKRGQDVTLRCDPISSHATLYWYQQALGQGPEFLTYFNYEAQPDKSGLPSDRFSAERPEGSISTLTIQRTEQRDSAMYRCASSPYGTRETQYFGPGTRLLVL.

This clonotype was seen repeatedly, ten times or more. V gene TRBV12-3 or TRBV12-4 combines with J gene TRBJ1-4; 9 nucleotides line up with TRBD1. The CDR3 has 14 residues. V shed 3 bases, J shed 9 bases, and the junction held 5 bases outside the gene matches. The CDR3 protein is CASSLDRGDKKLFF. The CDR3 coding sequence is TGTGCCAGCAGTTTGGACAGGGGAGATAAAAAACTGTTTTTT.

This clonotype appeared a few times. The chain combines TRBV5-1 with TRBJ2-2; 8 bases are shared with TRBD1. Germline loops: CDR1 SGHRS, CDR2 YFSETQ. CDR3 size: 17 residues. The V segment lost 0 bases and the J segment 4 bases; nucleotides outside the gene matches: 8. DNA of the CDR3: TGCGCCAGCAGCTTGGAACCGCAGGGGGCAGGCACCGGGGAGCTGTTTTTT. It is translated as CASSLEPQGAGTGELFF.

This clonotype was observed many times. The chain recombines TRBV11-2 with TRBJ1-4; D is undetermined. There are 14 residues in the CDR3. Germline CDR1 is SGHAT and CDR2 is FQNNGV. Trimming left V 1 base short and J 3 bases short, with 6 bases between. DNA of the CDR3: TGTGCCAGCAGCTTAGGGGGTTCTAATGAAAAACTGTTTTTT. Its translation: CASSLGGSNEKLFF. Filled out from reference TRBV11-2 and TRBJ1-4, the complete variable domain reads EAGVAQSPRYKIIEKRQSVAFWCNPISGHATLYWYQQILGQGPKLLIQFQNNGVVDDSQLPKDRFSAERLKGVDSTLKIQPAKLEDSAVYLCASSLGGSNEKLFFGSGTQLSVL.

Only a few counts were recorded for this clonotype. The rearrangement links TRBV18 to TRBJ2-1; 11 bases align to TRBD2. Germline trimming cut 3 bases from V and 10 bases from J; bases unmatched to any gene: 5. The CDR3 loop spans 14 amino acids. Germline CDR1 is KGHSH and CDR2 is LQKENI. The DNA of the CDR3 is TGTGCCAGCTCACCGCAACTAGCGGGGGAAGAGCAGTTCTTC. This sequence encodes CASSPQLAGEEQFF.

The chain couples TRBV28 to TRBJ1-2; no clear D. The V gene's germline CDR1 is MDHEN and CDR2 SYDVKM. The CDR3 consists of 13 residues. Trimming removed 1 base from V and 8 bases from J, with 11 bases in between. The CDR3 loop is CASSLLQVMGYTF. CDR3 sequence (DNA): TGTGCCAGCAGTTTATTGCAAGTGATGGGCTACACCTTC.

The chain links TRBV19 to TRBJ2-1; D gene unclear. V was cut by 10 bases and J by 10 bases, with 11 bases left in between. The CDR3 extends over 10 amino acids. Germline V gives CDR1 LNHDA, CDR2 SQIVND (reference sequence). The DNA of the CDR3 is TGTGCCACCGCCGATGGCGAGCAGTTCTTC. Its protein is CATADGEQFF.

V and J are TRBV5-1 and TRBJ1-2; D is unresolved. CDR1 and CDR2 from the germline V gene are SGHRS and YFSETQ. The CDR3 contains 11 residues. With 2 bases removed from V and 8 bases from J, the gap between germline ends came to 7 bases. The CDR3 DNA is TGCGCCAGCAGCTTAGGTATCGGCTACACCTTC. It encodes CASSLGIGYTF.

The V gene is TRBV15, the J gene TRBJ1-2, with 7 bases that match TRBD1. The CDR3 sequence is 16 residues long. V lost 0 bases and J lost 2; bases outside the gene matches: 6. The germline V gene encodes CDR1 LNHNV and CDR2 YYDKDF (reference sequence). For the CDR3, the DNA is TGTGCCACCAGCAGAGAACCGGGACAGAGAAACTATGGCTACACCTTC. The encoded protein is CATSREPGQRNYGYTF.